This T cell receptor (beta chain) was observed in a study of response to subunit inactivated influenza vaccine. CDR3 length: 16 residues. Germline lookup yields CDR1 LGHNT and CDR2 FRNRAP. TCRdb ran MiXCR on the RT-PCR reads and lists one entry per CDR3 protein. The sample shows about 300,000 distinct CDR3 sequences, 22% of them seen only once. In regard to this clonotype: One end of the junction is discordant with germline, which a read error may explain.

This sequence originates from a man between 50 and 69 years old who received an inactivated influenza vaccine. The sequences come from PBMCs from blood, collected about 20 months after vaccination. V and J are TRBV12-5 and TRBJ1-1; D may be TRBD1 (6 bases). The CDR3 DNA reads TGTGTTAGTGGTTTGTACCAAGGGGGGAGGAACACTGAAGCTTTCTTT. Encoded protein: CVSGLYQGGRNTEAFF.